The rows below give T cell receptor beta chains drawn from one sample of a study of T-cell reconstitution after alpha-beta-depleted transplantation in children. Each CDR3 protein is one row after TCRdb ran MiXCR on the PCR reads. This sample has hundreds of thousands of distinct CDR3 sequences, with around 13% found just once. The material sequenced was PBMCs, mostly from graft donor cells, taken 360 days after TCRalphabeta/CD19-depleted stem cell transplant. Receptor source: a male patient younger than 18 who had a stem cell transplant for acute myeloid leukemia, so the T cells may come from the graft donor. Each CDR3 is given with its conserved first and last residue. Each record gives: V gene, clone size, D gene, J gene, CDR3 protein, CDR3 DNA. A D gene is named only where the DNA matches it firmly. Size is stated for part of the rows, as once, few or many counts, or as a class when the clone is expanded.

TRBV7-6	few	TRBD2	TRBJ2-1	CASSLLAGDGSGNEQFF	TGTGCCAGCAGCCTACTAGCGGGAGATGGATCGGGCAATGAGCAGTTCTTC
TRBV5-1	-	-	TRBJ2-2	CASSLDGFTGELFF	TGCGCCAGCAGCTTGGATGGGTTCACCGGGGAGCTGTTTTTT
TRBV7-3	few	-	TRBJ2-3	CASSLDVWADTQYF	TGTGCCAGCAGCCTGGACGTTTGGGCAGATACGCAGTATTTT
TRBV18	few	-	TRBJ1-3	CASSPLPRSSGNTIYF	TGTGCCAGCTCACCACTCCCTCGAAGCTCTGGAAACACCATATATTTT
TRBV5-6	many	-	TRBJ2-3	CASSLDIRPPSVDTQYF	TGTGCCAGCAGCTTGGATATTAGGCCCCCGTCAGTCGATACGCAGTATTTT
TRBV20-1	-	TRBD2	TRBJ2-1	CSALTPGTSGLKSSYNEQFF	TGCAGTGCCCTAACTCCCGGGACTAGCGGACTAAAAAGCTCCTACAATGAGCAGTTCTTC
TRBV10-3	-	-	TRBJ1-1	CAISDPLSSDTEAFF	TGTGCCATCAGTGACCCGCTATCAAGCGACACTGAAGCTTTCTTT
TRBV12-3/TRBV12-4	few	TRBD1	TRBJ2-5	CASSFTGEETQYF	TGTGCCAGCAGTTTTACAGGGGAAGAGACCCAGTACTTC
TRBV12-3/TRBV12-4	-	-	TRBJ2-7	CASSLVVWGEQYF	TGTGCCAGCAGTTTAGTTGTGTGGGGGGAGCAGTACTTC
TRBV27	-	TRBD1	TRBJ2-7	CASSHLPGQGYGEQYF	TGTGCCAGCAGCCATCTTCCAGGACAGGGGTATGGGGAGCAGTACTTC
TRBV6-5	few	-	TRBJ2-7	CASSYGGSSSYEQYF	TGTGCCAGCAGTTACGGGGGGAGTAGCTCCTACGAGCAGTACTTC
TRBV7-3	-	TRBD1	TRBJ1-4	CASSSTGGADEKLFF	TGTGCCAGCAGCTCAACAGGGGGCGCGGATGAAAAACTGTTTTTT